This is a list of T cell receptor beta chains from one sample in a study of cytomegalovirus exposure and HLA in healthy donors. Assay: immunoSEQ multiplex PCR; the TCRdb copy retains only in-frame clones and omits some. The table lists roughly 200,000 clones, approximately 86% of them singletons. The specimen was PBMCs. These receptors originate from a man aged 25-45 years in good health and CMV-seropositive. Both conserved end residues are part of each CDR3. D genes are given only for firm matches. Expanded clones are given a class, and other clones once, few, many or no size at all.

>-|TRBV2|TRBD1|TRBJ1-5
TGTGCCAGCAGTGACCCCTGGACAGGACTTAATCAGCCCCAGCATTTT
CASSDPWTGLNQPQHF
>-|TRBV7-6|-|TRBJ1-3
TGTGCCAGCAGCTTAGCCGGAGACTCTGGAAACACCATATATTTT
CASSLAGDSGNTIYF
>-|TRBV18|-|TRBJ2-7
TGTGCCAGCTCACCAGCGGGACAGACTTACGAGCAGTACTTC
CASSPAGQTYEQYF
>-|TRBV29-1|-|TRBJ2-2
TGCAGCGGGCTCCTTGACACCGGGGAGCTGTTTTTT
CSGLLDTGELFF
>once|TRBV2|TRBD2|TRBJ2-5
TGTGCCAGCAGTGATCTGGCGGGGGGGCAGGAGACCCAGTACTTC
CASSDLAGGQETQYF
>-|TRBV11-2|-|TRBJ1-2
TGTGCCAGCAGCCCGCAGGGGAACTATGGCTACACCTTC
CASSPQGNYGYTF
>-|TRBV20-1|-|TRBJ2-1
TGCAGTGCTAGCCGGGGCAATGAGCAGTTCTTC
CSASRGNEQFF
>-|TRBV6-5|-|TRBJ2-7
TGTGCCAGCAGTTACACCAAGGACAGCTACGAGCAGTACTTC
CASSYTKDSYEQYF
>-|TRBV29-1|-|TRBJ1-4
TGCAGCGTTGAAGTTGAAGGAGAAAAACTGTTTTTT
CSVEVEGEKLFF
>few|TRBV10-3|-|TRBJ2-2
TGTGCCATCAGAGACGGGGTCGCGAACACCGGGGAGCTGTTTTTT
CAIRDGVANTGELFF
>-|TRBV11-3|TRBD1|TRBJ2-7
TGTGCCAGCAGCCCCCCGACAGGGGAGGTCGACGAGCAGTACTTC
CASSPPTGEVDEQYF
>-|TRBV2|TRBD1|TRBJ2-6
TGTGCCAGCAGCGGGATTCGGGGACAGGTGATCTCTGGGGCCAACGTCCTGACTTTC
CASSGIRGQVISGANVLTF
>once|TRBV5-1|-|TRBJ1-4
TGCGCCAGCAGCTTGCGGGGGGATAATGAAAAACTGTTTTTT
CASSLRGDNEKLFF
>-|TRBV7-9|-|TRBJ2-5
TGTGCCAGCAGCCCCTATGACGTAGGTCAAGAGACCCAGTACTTC
CASSPYDVGQETQYF
>-|TRBV9|-|TRBJ2-3
TGTGCCAGCAGCGCCCTAGGAGGTGAAGGGGGCACAGATACGCAGTATTTT
CASSALGGEGGTDTQYF
>few|TRBV2|-|TRBJ1-1
TGTGCCAGCAGTGAAAGCCAGATCATGAACACTGAAGCTTTCTTT
CASSESQIMNTEAFF
>-|TRBV7-6|-|TRBJ1-1
TGTGCCAGCAGCTCGTCAGTCGAGGGGAACACTGAAGCTTTCTTT
CASSSSVEGNTEAFF
>-|TRBV9|-|TRBJ2-5
TGTGCCAGCAGCGTAGCGCTAGCGCTCCAAGAGACCCAGTACTTC
CASSVALALQETQYF
>-|TRBV27|TRBD2|TRBJ2-3
TGTGCCAGCAGTTTATCGGGGACTAGCGCAGATACGCAGTATTTT
CASSLSGTSADTQYF
>once|TRBV13|-|TRBJ2-1
TGTGCCAGCGGACTCGGGGGTTTCTATGAGCAGTTCTTC
CASGLGGFYEQFF
>-|TRBV18|-|TRBJ2-7
TGTGCCAGCTCACCAAGGACAGTTACCCCCTACGAGCAGTACTTC
CASSPRTVTPYEQYF
>-|TRBV5-1|-|TRBJ2-2
TGCGCCAGCAGCTTGGGGGAGGCCCCGAAGAACACCGGGGAGCTGTTTTTT
CASSLGEAPKNTGELFF
>-|TRBV2|-|TRBJ1-4
TGTGCCAGCCAAGCCCCCAGATATAATGAAAAACTGTTTTTT
CASQAPRYNEKLFF
>-|TRBV7-9|-|TRBJ1-2
TGTGCCAGCAGCAAGGCGGGGTCCCGAAACAACTATGGCTACACCTTC
CASSKAGSRNNYGYTF
>-|TRBV7-2|-|TRBJ1-4
TGTGCCAGCAGCTTAGTTGGACATTCCACAACTAATGAAAAACTGTTTTTT
CASSLVGHSTTNEKLFF
>-|TRBV2|-|TRBJ2-7
TGTGCCAGCAGCTCGACAGGCTACGAGCAGTACTTC
CASSSTGYEQYF
>-|TRBV5-4|TRBD1|TRBJ2-3
TGTGCCAGCAGAGCAGACAGGGATAGCACAGATACGCAGTATTTT
CASRADRDSTDTQYF
>-|TRBV7-9|TRBD1|TRBJ2-3
TGTGCCAGCAGCTCGGGGCTGCGGGACAGGGTTGCAGATACGCAGTATTTT
CASSSGLRDRVADTQYF
>-|TRBV6-6|TRBD1|TRBJ2-3
TGTGCCAGCAGTTACTCTCCCAGGGGGCCAGATACGCAGTATTTT
CASSYSPRGPDTQYF
>few|TRBV10-1|-|TRBJ2-7
TGCGCCAGCCCTTTGGTCGACTCATCCTACGAGCAGTACTTC
CASPLVDSSYEQYF
>-|TRBV7-9|TRBD2|TRBJ2-2
TGTGCCAGCAGCTTAGCCCCGGGACTAGCGGGTGAGACCGGGGAGCTGTTTTTT
CASSLAPGLAGETGELFF
>-|TRBV25-1|TRBD1|TRBJ2-7
TGTGCCAGCAGTGGTGGACAGGGTCTCTACGAGCAGTACTTC
CASSGGQGLYEQYF
>-|TRBV27|-|TRBJ2-7
TGTGCCAGCAGTTTAAGACAACAGGGAGTCTACGAGCAGTACTTC
CASSLRQQGVYEQYF
>-|TRBV6-1|-|TRBJ2-1
TGTGCCAGCAGTGTATCCGATGACCCTAGGTACAATGAGCAGTTCTTC
CASSVSDDPRYNEQFF
>-|TRBV6-1|TRBD1|TRBJ1-4
TGTGCCAGCAGTGAAGCGGTAGGACAGGGGGATGAAAAACTGTTTTTT
CASSEAVGQGDEKLFF
>-|TRBV2|TRBD1|TRBJ2-6
TGTGCCAGCAGTCCTCCTCCGGGACAGCTCTCTGGGGCCAACGTCCTGACTTTC
CASSPPPGQLSGANVLTF
>-|TRBV5-3|-|TRBJ1-4
TGTGCCAGAACCCTCCCGGGGCGGAATGAAAAACTGTTTTTT
CARTLPGRNEKLFF
>-|TRBV5-4|-|TRBJ2-6
TGTGCCAGCAGCCAGTCTGGGGCCAACGTCCTGACTTTC
CASSQSGANVLTF
>-|TRBV14|-|TRBJ2-7
TGTGCCAGCAGCCCACAGGGCAGCGAGCAGTACTTC
CASSPQGSEQYF
>-|TRBV7-2|-|TRBJ2-5
TGTGCCAGCAGCTCCTGGGCGGTCCAAGAGACCCAGTACTTC
CASSSWAVQETQYF
>-|TRBV7-9|-|TRBJ2-7
TGTGCCAGCAGCCCCCGGTCGTCCCGCTCCTACGAGCAGTACTTC
CASSPRSSRSYEQYF
>-|TRBV4-1|-|TRBJ2-1
TGCGCCAGCAGCTCCAGTTCTTCGTCCTACAATGAGCAGTTCTTC
CASSSSSSSYNEQFF
>-|TRBV4-3|TRBD2|TRBJ2-1
TGCGCCAGCAGATTTAGCGGGGGCGATGAGCAGTTCTTC
CASRFSGGDEQFF
>-|TRBV9|-|TRBJ2-1
TGTGCCAGCAGCGCCTCCGGGGCGTACAATGAGCAGTTCTTC
CASSASGAYNEQFF